Listed here is a single T cell receptor beta chain. The length of the CDR3 is 13 residues. Germline V gene sequence: CDR1 SGHRS, CDR2 YFSETQ. V dropped 4 bases and J dropped 4 bases, with 10 bases sitting between them. This entry is derived from a study of shared clonotypes between healthy human individuals. As processed by the authors: ImmunoSEQ output lacked quality scores and full-length reads, limiting matched filtering. TCRdb's copy holds only in-frame clones and misses some; the assay was immunoSEQ multiplex PCR. Clonal size and the V and J genes are those of that table, whereas D and trimming came from the DNA. The sample contains 2 million to 2.5 million clones, roughly 93% of which appear only once.

This chain links TRBV5-1 with TRBJ2-3; D is ambiguous. This sequence was found in a man aged 18-30 years in good health. Some clones in this sample may be carry-over from other donors' samples. The specimen sequenced was naive CD4+ T cells from PBMCs. As to subset: CD45RA+ positively selected. CDR3 coding DNA: TGCGCCAGCAGCCTCGATGTTCCAGATACGCAGTATTTT. Protein product: CASSLDVPDTQYF.